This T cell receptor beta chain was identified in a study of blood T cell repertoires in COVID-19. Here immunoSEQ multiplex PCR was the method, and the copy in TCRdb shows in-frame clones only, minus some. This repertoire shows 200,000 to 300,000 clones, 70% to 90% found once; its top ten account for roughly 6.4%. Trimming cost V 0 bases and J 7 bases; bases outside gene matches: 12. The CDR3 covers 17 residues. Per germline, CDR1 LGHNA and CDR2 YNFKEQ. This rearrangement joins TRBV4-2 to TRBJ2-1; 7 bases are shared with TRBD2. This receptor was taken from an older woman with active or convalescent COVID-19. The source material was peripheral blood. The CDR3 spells CASSQDRTGGGMNEQFF. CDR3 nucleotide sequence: TGTGCCAGCAGCCAAGACCGGACTGGGGGAGGGATGAATGAGCAGTTCTTC.